The clone carrying this T cell receptor (beta chain) was found a few times. Its specificity is unknown. Through a sample-barcoded 5' primer and a J-beta primer mix, a second PCR was run for roughly 6 to 11 cycles. Researchers report that a template-switch adaptor with 12 random nucleotides tagged each cDNA molecule. TCRdb re-called the 5' RACE reads through MiXCR, storing one row per CDR3 protein. The sample consists of 1.5 million to 2 million distinct CDR3 sequences, 28% of them appearing once. The data stem from a study of blood T cells in healthy people across ages. About the study: Using template switching, researchers captured about one barcoded beta molecule for each two T cells.

This CDR3 comprises 14 residues. Trimming stripped 2 bases from V and 5 bases from J, with 10 bases between. CDR1 and CDR2 (germline): SGHTA, FQGTGA. Findings and caveats of the study: TCR beta diversity correlated strongly with naive T cell percentage. Because sorting was not performed, PBMCs prevented conclusive naive versus antigen-experienced comparison.

The receptor comes from a woman under 40 in good health. The sample comprised blood. The rearrangement uses TRBV7-3 and TRBJ2-1; D may be TRBD1 (5 bases). The CDR3 DNA reads TGTGCCAGCAGCTTACTAGTAGGGGACAATGAGCAGTTCTTC. Protein: CASSLLVGDNEQFF.